This T cell receptor beta chain derives from a study of CXCR3-negative and CXCR3-positive naive CD8 T cells. Study-wide results and caveats: TRB CDR3s of CXCR3-positive naive cells were more hydrophobic than those of CXCR3-negative naive cells. The study inferred TCR strength from TRB CDR3 properties and found comparable surface CD5 between naive subsets. Naive CXCR3-positive and CXCR3-negative cells shared similar TRBV-TRBJ usage, unlike memory cells.

This CDR3 contains 14 residues. CDR1 MRHNA and CDR2 SNTAGT come from the germline V gene. Carrying UMI labels, the TRB cDNA libraries were prepared through 5' RACE. TCRdb reprocessed the 5' RACE reads and reports one entry per CDR3 protein, with no DNA. This specimen shows about 120,000 distinct CDR3 sequences; the ten leading clones hold under 0.75%. Turning to this clonotype: Antigen: not known.

This sequence was found in a human donor in good health. Some clones in this sample may be carry-over from other donors' samples. This rearrangement joins TRBV6-4 to TRBJ2-1; no DNA is available, so the TRBD2 call from TCRdb remains unchecked. Material for sequencing was naive CXCR3+ CD8+ T cells from blood. The subset: CD45RO-CCR7+CD27+CD95- naive CD8+ T cells expressing CXCR3 (TNR3+). The CDR3 sequence: CASSAGLADNEQFF.